The rows below give T cell receptor beta chains drawn from one sample of a study of OX40 agonist ivuxolimab in advanced cancers. TCRdb keeps only in-frame clones here, not all; method: immunoSEQ multiplex PCR. The data hold under 80,000 clones, with about 85% observed a single time. The source was CD4+ or CD8+ T cells sorted from blood, collected in a trial of the OX40 agonist ivuxolimab. Every receptor here comes from an adult with an advanced solid tumor such as melanoma, head and neck, liver or kidney cancer. Each CDR3 is given with its conserved first and last residue. D genes are given only for firm matches. Expanded clones are given a class, and other clones once, few, many or no size at all.

d_gene	v_gene	abundance	j_gene	CDR3aa	CDR3nt
-	TRBV13	-	TRBJ2-7	CASSAEAFSPSYEQYF	TGTGCCAGCAGCGCAGAGGCCTTCAGCCCCTCCTACGAGCAGTACTTC
TRBD1	TRBV28	-	TRBJ2-2	CASSVLGQANTGELFF	TGTGCCAGCAGCGTCTTGGGACAGGCAAACACCGGGGAGCTGTTTTTT
-	TRBV19	-	TRBJ2-7	CASSRGDSYEQYF	TGTGCCAGTAGTAGGGGAGACTCCTACGAGCAGTACTTC
TRBD1	TRBV2	few	TRBJ1-4	CASSVRQGPLNLFF	TGTGCCAGCAGTGTAAGACAGGGACCCCTTAATCTGTTTTTT
TRBD1	TRBV6-6	-	TRBJ1-2	CASSGLGTGNNGYTF	TGTGCCAGCAGTGGACTCGGGACAGGGAATAATGGCTACACCTTC
-	TRBV5-1	-	TRBJ2-5	CASSLAPMETQYF	TGCGCCAGCAGCTTGGCTCCTATGGAGACCCAGTACTTC
TRBD1	TRBV11-3	-	TRBJ2-1	CASSSRTGGGEQFF	TGTGCCAGCAGCTCAAGAACAGGGGGCGGTGAGCAGTTCTTC
TRBD1	TRBV6-5	-	TRBJ1-5	CASSSPTGGSQPQHF	TGTGCCAGCAGTTCCCCTACAGGGGGCTCTCAGCCCCAGCATTTT
TRBD2	TRBV5-1	-	TRBJ2-1	CASRLAGYNEQFF	TGCGCCAGCCGACTAGCGGGTTACAATGAGCAGTTCTTC
TRBD1	TRBV18	-	TRBJ2-5	CAGSPQTGGQETQYF	TGTGCCGGCTCACCTCAGACAGGGGGCCAGGAGACCCAGTACTTC
-	TRBV2	-	TRBJ1-5	CASSVGGSSGAQPQHF	TGTGCCAGCAGTGTGGGGGGGTCCTCAGGGGCCCAGCCCCAGCATTTT
TRBD2	TRBV28	-	TRBJ2-1	CASSLGLAGINEQFF	TGTGCCAGCAGTCTGGGACTAGCGGGAATCAATGAGCAGTTCTTC
-	TRBV5-1	-	TRBJ2-3	CASSLFDREPPDTQYF	TGCGCCAGCAGCTTGTTTGACCGTGAGCCTCCAGATACGCAGTATTTT
TRBD1	TRBV5-6	-	TRBJ1-5	CASSPDRGQPQHF	TGTGCCAGCAGCCCGGACAGGGGTCAGCCCCAGCATTTT
-	TRBV5-1	-	TRBJ1-1	CASSSNTGTQIKAFF	TGCGCCAGCAGCTCCAACACAGGGACTCAGATTAAAGCTTTCTTT
-	TRBV7-2	-	TRBJ1-5	CASSLGGVGSNQPQHF	TGTGCCAGCAGCTTAGGGGGCGTGGGGAGCAATCAGCCCCAGCATTTT
TRBD2	TRBV7-9	-	TRBJ2-1	CASGPLAASGSYNEQFF	TGTGCCAGCGGACCACTGGCCGCTAGCGGATCCTACAATGAGCAGTTCTTC
TRBD1	TRBV6-6	-	TRBJ2-3	CASSDRGPDTQYF	TGTGCCAGCAGTGACAGGGGCCCAGATACGCAGTATTTT
-	TRBV11-2	-	TRBJ1-1	CASSLDWGVTEAFF	TGTGCCAGCAGCTTAGATTGGGGGGTCACTGAAGCTTTCTTT
-	TRBV6-5	once	TRBJ2-1	CASSRFKNEQFF	TGTGCCAGCAGCCGATTTAAGAATGAGCAGTTCTTC
-	TRBV11-2	-	TRBJ1-5	CASSLGGIHQPQHF	TGTGCCAGCAGCTTAGGAGGGATCCATCAGCCCCAGCATTTT
TRBD1	TRBV28	-	TRBJ1-2	CASGDSLNYGYTF	TGTGCCAGCGGGGACAGCCTCAACTATGGCTACACCTTC
-	TRBV29-1	-	TRBJ2-1	CSVDLGFVYNEQFF	TGCAGCGTTGATCTGGGATTCGTCTACAATGAGCAGTTCTTC
TRBD1	TRBV5-6	-	TRBJ1-1	CASSASGGGTEAFF	TGTGCCAGCAGCGCCTCAGGGGGCGGTACTGAAGCTTTCTTT
TRBD1	TRBV7-2	-	TRBJ2-2	CASSLRTGNTGELFF	TGTGCCAGCAGCTTGAGGACAGGAAACACCGGGGAGCTGTTTTTT
-	TRBV4-2	-	TRBJ1-6	CASSQGVGDISPLHF	TGTGCCAGCAGCCAAGGCGTTGGGGACATTTCACCCCTCCACTTT
TRBD2	TRBV27	-	TRBJ2-3	CASRQGRAADTQYF	TGTGCCAGCAGGCAAGGGAGGGCCGCAGATACGCAGTATTTT